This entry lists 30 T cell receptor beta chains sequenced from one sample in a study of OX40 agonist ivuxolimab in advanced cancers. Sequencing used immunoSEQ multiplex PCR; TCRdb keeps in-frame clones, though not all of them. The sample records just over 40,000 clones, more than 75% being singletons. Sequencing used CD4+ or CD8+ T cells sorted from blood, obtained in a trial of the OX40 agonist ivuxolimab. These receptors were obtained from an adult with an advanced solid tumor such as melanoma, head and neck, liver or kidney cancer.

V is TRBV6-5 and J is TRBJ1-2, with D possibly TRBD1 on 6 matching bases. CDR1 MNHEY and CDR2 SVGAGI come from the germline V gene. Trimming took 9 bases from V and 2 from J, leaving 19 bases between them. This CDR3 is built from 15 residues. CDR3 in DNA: TGTGCCAGTATGTTTACGGGGGCGAGCAACTATGGCTACACCTTC. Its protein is CASMFTGASNYGYTF.

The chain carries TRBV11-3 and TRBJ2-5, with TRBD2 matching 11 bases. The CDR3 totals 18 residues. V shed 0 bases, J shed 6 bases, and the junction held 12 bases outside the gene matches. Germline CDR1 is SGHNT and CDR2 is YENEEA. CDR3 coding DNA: TGTGCCAGCAGCTTAGATCATTTAGCGGGAGGGCCCCTGAAGACCCAGTACTTC. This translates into CASSLDHLAGGPLKTQYF.

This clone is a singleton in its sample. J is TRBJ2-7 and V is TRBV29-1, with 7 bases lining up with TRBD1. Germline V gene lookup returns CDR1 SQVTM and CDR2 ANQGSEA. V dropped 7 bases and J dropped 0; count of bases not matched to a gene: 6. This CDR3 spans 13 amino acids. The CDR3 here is CSAGGTASYEQYF. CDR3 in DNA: TGCAGCGCCGGTGGGACAGCCTCCTACGAGCAGTACTTC.

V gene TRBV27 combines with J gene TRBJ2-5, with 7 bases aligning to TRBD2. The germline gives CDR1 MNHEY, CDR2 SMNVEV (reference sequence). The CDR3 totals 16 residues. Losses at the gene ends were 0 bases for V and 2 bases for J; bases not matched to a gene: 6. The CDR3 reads CASSLSILAEQETQYF. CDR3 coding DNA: TGTGCCAGCAGTTTATCGATCCTAGCGGAACAAGAGACCCAGTACTTC.

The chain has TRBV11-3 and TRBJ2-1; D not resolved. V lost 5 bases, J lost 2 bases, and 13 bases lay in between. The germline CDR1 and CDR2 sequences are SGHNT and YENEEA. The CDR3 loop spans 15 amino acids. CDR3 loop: CASSRAPAPYNEQFF. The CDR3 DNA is TGTGCCAGCAGCAGAGCCCCAGCCCCCTACAATGAGCAGTTCTTC.

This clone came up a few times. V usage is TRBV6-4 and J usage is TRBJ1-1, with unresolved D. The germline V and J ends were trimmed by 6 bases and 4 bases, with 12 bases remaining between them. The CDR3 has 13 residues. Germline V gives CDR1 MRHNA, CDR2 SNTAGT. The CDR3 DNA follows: TGTGCCAGCAGCAAAGGGATGTTCACTGAAGCTTTCTTT. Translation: CASSKGMFTEAFF.

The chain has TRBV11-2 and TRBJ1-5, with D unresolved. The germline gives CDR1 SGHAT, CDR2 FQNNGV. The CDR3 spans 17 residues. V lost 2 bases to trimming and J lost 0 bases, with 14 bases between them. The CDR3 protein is CASSLLSTAYSNQPQHF. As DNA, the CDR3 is TGTGCCAGCAGCTTACTCTCGACCGCCTATAGCAATCAGCCCCAGCATTTT.

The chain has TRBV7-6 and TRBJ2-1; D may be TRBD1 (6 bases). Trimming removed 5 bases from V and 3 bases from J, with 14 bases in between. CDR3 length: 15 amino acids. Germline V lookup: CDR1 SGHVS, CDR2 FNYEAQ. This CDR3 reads CASSTGQYYYNEQFF. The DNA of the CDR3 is TGTGCCAGCAGCACAGGACAGTATTACTACAATGAGCAGTTCTTC.

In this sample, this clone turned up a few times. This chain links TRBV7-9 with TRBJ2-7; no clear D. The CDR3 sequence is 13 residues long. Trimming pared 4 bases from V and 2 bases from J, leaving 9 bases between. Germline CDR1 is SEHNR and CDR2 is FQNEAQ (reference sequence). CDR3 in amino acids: CASSYGMAYEQYF. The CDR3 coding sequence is TGTGCCAGCAGCTACGGTATGGCCTACGAGCAGTACTTC.

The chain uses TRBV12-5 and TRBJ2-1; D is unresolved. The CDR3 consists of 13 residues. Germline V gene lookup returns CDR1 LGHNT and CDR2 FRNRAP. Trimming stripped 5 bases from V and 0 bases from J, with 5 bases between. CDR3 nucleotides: TGTGCTAGTGGTCCCAGCTCCTACAATGAGCAGTTCTTC. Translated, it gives CASGPSSYNEQFF.

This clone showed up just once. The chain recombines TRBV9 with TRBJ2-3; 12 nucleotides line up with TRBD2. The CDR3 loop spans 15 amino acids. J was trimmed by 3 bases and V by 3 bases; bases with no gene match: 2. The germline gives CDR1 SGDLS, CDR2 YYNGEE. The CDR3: CASSASGGATDTQYF. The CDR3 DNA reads TGTGCCAGCAGCGCTAGCGGGGGGGCGACAGATACGCAGTATTTT.

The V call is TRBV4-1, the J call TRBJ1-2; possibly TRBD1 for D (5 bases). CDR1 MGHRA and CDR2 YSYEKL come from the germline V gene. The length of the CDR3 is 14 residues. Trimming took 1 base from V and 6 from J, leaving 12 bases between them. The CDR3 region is CASSQAGGGDGYTF. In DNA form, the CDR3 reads TGCGCCAGCAGCCAAGCGGGGGGGGGTGATGGCTACACCTTC.

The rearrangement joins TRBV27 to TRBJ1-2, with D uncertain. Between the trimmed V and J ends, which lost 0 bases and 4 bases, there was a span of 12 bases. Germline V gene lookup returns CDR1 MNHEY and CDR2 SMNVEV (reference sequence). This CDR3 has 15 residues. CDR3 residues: CASSLSGFSLYGYTF. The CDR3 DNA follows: TGTGCCAGCAGTTTATCGGGCTTCTCCCTCTATGGCTACACCTTC.

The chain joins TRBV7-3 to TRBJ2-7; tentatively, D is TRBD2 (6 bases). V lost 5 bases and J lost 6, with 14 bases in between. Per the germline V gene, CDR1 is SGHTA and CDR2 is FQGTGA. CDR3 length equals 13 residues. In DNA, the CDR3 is TGTGCCAGCAGCCCGGAGGCGGGACCCGAGCAGTACTTC. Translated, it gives CASSPEAGPEQYF. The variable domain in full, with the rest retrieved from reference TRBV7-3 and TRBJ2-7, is GAGVSQTPSNKVTEKGKYVELRCDPISGHTALYWYRQSLGQGPEFLIYFQGTGAADDSGLPNDRFFAVRPEGSVSTLKIQRTERGDSAVYLCASSPEAGPEQYFGPGTRLTVT.

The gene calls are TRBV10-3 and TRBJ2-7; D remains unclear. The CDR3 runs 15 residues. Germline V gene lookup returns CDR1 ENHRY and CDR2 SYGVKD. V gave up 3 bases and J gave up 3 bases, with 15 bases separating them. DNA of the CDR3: TGTGCCATCAGTGACTTAGGAAAAACAGACTACGAGCAGTACTTC. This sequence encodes CAISDLGKTDYEQYF.

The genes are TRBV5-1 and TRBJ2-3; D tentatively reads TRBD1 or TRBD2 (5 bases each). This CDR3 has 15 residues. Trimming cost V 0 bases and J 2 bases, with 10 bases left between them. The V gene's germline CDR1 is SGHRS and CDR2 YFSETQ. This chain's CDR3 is CASSLEGRDTDTQYF. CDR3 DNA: TGCGCCAGCAGCTTGGAGGGACGGGACACAGATACGCAGTATTTT.

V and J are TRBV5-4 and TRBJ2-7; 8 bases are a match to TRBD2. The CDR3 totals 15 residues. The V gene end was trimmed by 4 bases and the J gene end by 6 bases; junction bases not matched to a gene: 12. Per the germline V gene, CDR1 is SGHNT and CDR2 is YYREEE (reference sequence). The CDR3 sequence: CASSAAFAGGVEQYF. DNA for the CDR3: TGTGCCAGCAGCGCCGCATTTGCGGGAGGAGTCGAGCAGTACTTC.

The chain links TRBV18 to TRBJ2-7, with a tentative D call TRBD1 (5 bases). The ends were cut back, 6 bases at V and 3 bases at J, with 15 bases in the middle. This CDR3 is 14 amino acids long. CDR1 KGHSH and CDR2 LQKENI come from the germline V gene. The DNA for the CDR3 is TGTGCCAGCTCGTCCTCAGACAGAATCTACGAGCAGTACTTC. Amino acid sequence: CASSSSDRIYEQYF.

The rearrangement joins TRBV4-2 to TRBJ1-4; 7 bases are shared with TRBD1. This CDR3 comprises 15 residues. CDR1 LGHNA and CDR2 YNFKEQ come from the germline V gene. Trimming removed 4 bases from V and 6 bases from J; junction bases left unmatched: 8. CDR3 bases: TGTGCCAGCAGCCCTCCCCGGCAGGGGGATGAAAAACTGTTTTTT. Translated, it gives CASSPPRQGDEKLFF.

CDR3 DNA: TGTGCCAGCAGCCCCCGGGACAGTCAGCCCCAGCATTTT. Translated, it gives CASSPRDSQPQHF. This rearrangement joins TRBV9 to TRBJ1-5, with 7 bases matching TRBD1. V gave up 4 bases and J gave up 6 bases; unmatched junction bases: 4. This CDR3 spans 13 amino acids. The germline V gene encodes CDR1 SGDLS and CDR2 YYNGEE.

The CDR3 is CASSVGPPRDRAEPSSYNEQFF. The CDR3 nucleotides read TGTGCCAGCAGCGTAGGTCCCCCCCGGGACAGGGCCGAACCGAGCTCCTACAATGAGCAGTTCTTC. The genes are TRBV9 and TRBJ2-1; 9 positions agree with TRBD1. This CDR3 is built from 22 residues. Looked up from germline, CDR1 is SGDLS and CDR2 is YYNGEE. V shed 0 bases, J shed 0 bases, and the junction held 19 bases outside the gene matches.

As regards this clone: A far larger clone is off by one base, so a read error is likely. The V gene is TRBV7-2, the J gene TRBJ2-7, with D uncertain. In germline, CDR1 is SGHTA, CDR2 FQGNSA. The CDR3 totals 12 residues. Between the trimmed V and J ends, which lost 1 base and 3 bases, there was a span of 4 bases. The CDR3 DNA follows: TGTGCCAGCAGCTTAGAGCGCTACGAGCAGTACTTC. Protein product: CASSLERYEQYF. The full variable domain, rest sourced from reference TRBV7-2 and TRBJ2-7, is GAGVSQSPSNKVTEKGKDVELRCDPISGHTALYWYRQSLGQGLEFLIYFQGNSAPDKSGLPSDRFSAERTGGSVSTLTIQRTQQEDSAVYLCASSLERYEQYFGPGTRLTVT.

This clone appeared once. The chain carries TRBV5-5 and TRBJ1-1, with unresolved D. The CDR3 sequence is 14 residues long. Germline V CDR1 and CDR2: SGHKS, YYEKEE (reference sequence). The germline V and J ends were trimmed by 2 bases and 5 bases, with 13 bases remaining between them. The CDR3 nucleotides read TGTGCCAGCAGCTTAAGGAGGTTGTGGACTGAAGCTTTCTTT. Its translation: CASSLRRLWTEAFF.

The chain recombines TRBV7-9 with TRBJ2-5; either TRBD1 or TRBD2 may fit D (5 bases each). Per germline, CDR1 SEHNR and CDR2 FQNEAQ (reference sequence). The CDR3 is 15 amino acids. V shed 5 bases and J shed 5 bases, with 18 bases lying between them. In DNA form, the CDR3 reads TGTGCCAGCAGCCCTTGGGGCGGCGGGTCGGAGACCCAGTACTTC. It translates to CASSPWGGGSETQYF. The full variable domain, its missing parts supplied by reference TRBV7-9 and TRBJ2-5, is DTGVSQNPRHKITKRGQNVTFRCDPISEHNRLYWYRQTLGQGPEFLTYFQNEAQLEKSRLLSDRFSAERPKGSFSTLEIQRTEQGDSAMYLCASSPWGGGSETQYFGPGTRLLVL.

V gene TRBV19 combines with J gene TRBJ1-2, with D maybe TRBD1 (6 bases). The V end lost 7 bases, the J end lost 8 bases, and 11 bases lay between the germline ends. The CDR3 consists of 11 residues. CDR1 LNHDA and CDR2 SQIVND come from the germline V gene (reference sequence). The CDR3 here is CASTSGAGYTF. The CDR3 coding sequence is TGTGCCAGTACCTCAGGGGCCGGCTACACCTTC.

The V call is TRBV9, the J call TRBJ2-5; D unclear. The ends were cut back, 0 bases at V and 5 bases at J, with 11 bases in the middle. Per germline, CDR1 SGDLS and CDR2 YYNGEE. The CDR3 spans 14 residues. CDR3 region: CASSVEESFETQYF. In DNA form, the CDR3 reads TGTGCCAGCAGCGTAGAGGAGAGTTTTGAGACCCAGTACTTC.

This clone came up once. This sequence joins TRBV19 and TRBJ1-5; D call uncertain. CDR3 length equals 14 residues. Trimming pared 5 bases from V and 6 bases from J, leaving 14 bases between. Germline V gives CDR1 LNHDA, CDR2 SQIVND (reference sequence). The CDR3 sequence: CASSASISGQPQHF. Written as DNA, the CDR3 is TGTGCCAGTAGTGCCTCGATCTCGGGTCAGCCCCAGCATTTT.

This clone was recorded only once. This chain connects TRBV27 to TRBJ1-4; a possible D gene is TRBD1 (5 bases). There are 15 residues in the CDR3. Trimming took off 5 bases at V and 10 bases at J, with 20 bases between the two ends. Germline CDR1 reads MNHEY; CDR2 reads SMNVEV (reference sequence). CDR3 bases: TGTGCCAGCAGTACGACGGACGGGGACCCAGGAAAACTGTTTTTT. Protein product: CASSTTDGDPGKLFF.

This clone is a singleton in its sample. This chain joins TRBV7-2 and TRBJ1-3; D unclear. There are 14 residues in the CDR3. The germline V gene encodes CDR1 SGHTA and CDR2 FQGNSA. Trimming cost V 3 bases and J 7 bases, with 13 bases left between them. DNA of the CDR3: TGTGCCAGCAGCTTCATAACCCGAACGAACACCATATATTTT. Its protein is CASSFITRTNTIYF.

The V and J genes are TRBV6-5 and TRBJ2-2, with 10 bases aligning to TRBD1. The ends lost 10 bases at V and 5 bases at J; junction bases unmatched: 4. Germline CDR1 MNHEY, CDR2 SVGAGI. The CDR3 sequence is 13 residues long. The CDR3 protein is CATSGQGTGELFF. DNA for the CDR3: TGTGCCACTTCGGGACAGGGGACCGGGGAGCTGTTTTTT.